This is a list of T cell receptor beta chains from one sample in a study of human T cells and chemical hapten exposure. TCRdb redid the calling of the RACE reads with MiXCR, one entry per CDR3 protein. This table has tens of thousands of distinct CDR3 sequences, roughly 15% appearing once. Material: whole blood, obtained in connection with sensitization to the hapten diphenylcyclopropenone (DPC). Receptors originate from a woman between 50 and 59 years old with alopecia areata. Some clones in this sample may be carry-over from other donors' samples. The CDR3 runs from the conserved cysteine through the conserved F or W. The D gene is left open where the match is weak. Expanded clones are given a class, and other clones once, few, many or no size at all.

J,D,V,size,DNA,CDR3
TRBJ2-6,NA,TRBV7-2,many,TGTGCCAGCCTCGGGACATACCTCTCTGGGGCCAACGTCCTGACTTTC,CASLGTYLSGANVLTF
TRBJ1-5,TRBD1,TRBV5-5,few,TGTGCCAGCAGCCCTGGGACAGGGGCTAATCAGCCCCAGCATTTT,CASSPGTGANQPQHF
TRBJ2-7,TRBD2,TRBV4-3,few,TGCGCCAGCAGCCAACAGCGGGAGGGCCTCTCCTACGAGCAGTACTTC,CASSQQREGLSYEQYF
TRBJ2-4,NA,TRBV25-1,few,TGTGCCAGCAGTGAATCTTCCCAGTACAAAAACATTCAGTACTTC,CASSESSQYKNIQYF
TRBJ2-5,NA,TRBV3-1,NA,TGTGCCAGCAGCCGACTGGTCCAAGAGACCCAGTACTTC,CASSRLVQETQYF
TRBJ2-5,TRBD2,TRBV4-2,NA,TGTGCCAGCAGCCGGGCCGGGACTAAAGAGACCCAGTACTTC,CASSRAGTKETQYF
TRBJ1-1,TRBD1,TRBV6-1,NA,TGTGCCAGCAGGGTACAGGGGGAGAACACTGAAGCTTTCTTT,CASRVQGENTEAFF
TRBJ2-1,NA,TRBV6-2/TRBV6-3,NA,TGTGCCAGCAAGATAGCCCAATTACACAATGAGCAGTTCTTC,CASKIAQLHNEQFF
TRBJ1-2,TRBD1,TRBV7-8,NA,TGTGCCAGCAGCTTTCAGGGGGGAGGCTACACCTTC,CASSFQGGGYTF
TRBJ2-3,NA,TRBV12-3/TRBV12-4,NA,TGTGCCAGCAGTTTCGATTGGGATACGCAGTATTTT,CASSFDWDTQYF
TRBJ1-2,NA,TRBV6-1,many,TGTGCCAGCAGTGAGTCCGCCTGGGGCTACACCTTC,CASSESAWGYTF
TRBJ1-1,TRBD1,TRBV11-1,NA,TGTGCCAGCAGCCGGGACAGGAGCGGCTCGGCTTTCTTT,CASSRDRSGSAFF
TRBJ2-1,TRBD2,TRBV4-1,NA,TGCGCCAGCAGCCATTGGGGGAGGGGAGAGCAGTTCTTC,CASSHWGRGEQFF
TRBJ1-2,TRBD1,TRBV7-9,many,TGTGCCAGCCGCTACGGGACAGGAGATGGCTACACCTTC,CASRYGTGDGYTF
TRBJ2-3,TRBD1,TRBV7-2,NA,TGTGCCAGCAGCTATGACAGGGGTTTAGATACGCAGTATTTT,CASSYDRGLDTQYF
TRBJ2-1,NA,TRBV3-1,few,TGTGCCAGCAGCCAAGTCCCATCGATGAACAATGAGCAGTTCTTC,CASSQVPSMNNEQFF
TRBJ1-5,TRBD1,TRBV28,NA,TGTGCCAGCAGTTCGACAGGGACCCTGGGCAATCAGCCCCAGCATTTT,CASSSTGTLGNQPQHF
TRBJ2-7,TRBD2,TRBV2,NA,TGTGCAACCGGAGGTTCAGCGGGGTCGTACGAGCAGTACTTC,CATGGSAGSYEQYF
TRBJ2-1,NA,TRBV7-9,many,TGTGCCAGCAGCTTGGGGGCGGCTTCCTCCTACAATGAGCAGTTCTTC,CASSLGAASSYNEQFF
TRBJ2-3,TRBD2,TRBV3-1,few,TGTGCCAGCAGCCAACCTAGCGGATTCACAGATACGCAGTATTTT,CASSQPSGFTDTQYF
TRBJ1-6,NA,TRBV20-1,many,TGCAGTGCTAGAGACGGATCTTATAATTCACCCCTCCACTTT,CSARDGSYNSPLHF
TRBJ2-3,NA,TRBV12-5,many,TGTGCTAGTGGACCCCATGAGTTTGATACGCAGTATTTT,CASGPHEFDTQYF
TRBJ2-7,NA,TRBV6-2/TRBV6-3,NA,TGTGCCAGCAGCCTCCACCGTTACGAGCAGTACTTC,CASSLHRYEQYF
TRBJ2-3,NA,TRBV29-1,many,TGCAGCGCCCCGAAAGGCACAGATACGCAGTATTTT,CSAPKGTDTQYF
TRBJ2-7,NA,TRBV28,NA,TGTGCCAGCAGCCGCCGGGACACTAGCTCCTACGAGCAGTACTTC,CASSRRDTSSYEQYF
TRBJ1-1,TRBD1,TRBV10-3,few,TGTGCCATCAGTAGACAGGGTGACACTGAAGCTTTCTTT,CAISRQGDTEAFF
TRBJ2-2,TRBD1,TRBV5-8,few,TGTGCCAGCAGCCTCGGGACAGGGGCCACCGGGGAGCTGTTTTTT,CASSLGTGATGELFF
TRBJ2-5,TRBD1,TRBV5-6,NA,TGTGCCAGCAGCGTAGGACAGGGGACGTCAGAGACCCAGTACTTC,CASSVGQGTSETQYF
TRBJ2-5,NA,TRBV29-1,NA,TGCAGCGTTGAAGATCCCAGGGAAGGGCAAGAGACCCAGTACTTC,CSVEDPREGQETQYF